These T cell receptor beta chains were read from a single sample in a study of blood T cell repertoires in COVID-19. The repertoire was sequenced with immunoSEQ multiplex PCR; TCRdb's copy has only in-frame clones and lacks some. The table has about 140,000 clones, approximately 84% seen once. What was sequenced was PBMCs or T cells enriched from blood (not recorded which). These receptors came from a woman aged 50 to 60 with acute COVID-19. CDR3s include the opening cysteine and the closing phenylalanine or tryptophan. The order of the fields is CDR3 protein, CDR3 DNA, J gene, D gene, V gene, clone size. D genes are given only for firm matches. Clone size is shown for a subset of rows, as once, few, many or a class of expanded clone.

CDR3: CASSLAGTNIQYF; DNA: TGTGCCAGCAGCTTAGCAGGGACTAACATTCAGTACTTC; J: TRBJ2-4; D: .; V: TRBV11-3; size: .
CDR3: CATRRAAGSYTF; DNA: TGTGCCACGCGACGGGCGGCCGGGAGCTACACCTTC; J: TRBJ1-2; D: .; V: TRBV12-3/TRBV12-4; size: .
CDR3: CASSAPGVRGYTF; DNA: TGTGCCAGCAGCGCCCCAGGGGTGAGAGGCTACACCTTC; J: TRBJ1-2; D: .; V: TRBV7-6; size: .
CDR3: CASSLEGTLPSYEQYF; DNA: TGTGCCAGCAGCTTAGAGGGGACATTACCCTCCTACGAGCAGTACTTC; J: TRBJ2-7; D: .; V: TRBV11-2; size: .
CDR3: CASGGIAGEKLFF; DNA: TGTGCCAGTGGGGGCATAGCGGGCGAAAAACTGTTTTTT; J: TRBJ1-4; D: .; V: TRBV19; size: .
CDR3: CASSLTSASYEQYF; DNA: TGTGCCAGCAGCCTAACTAGCGCCTCCTACGAGCAGTACTTC; J: TRBJ2-7; D: TRBD2; V: TRBV7-9; size: .
CDR3: CASSLRLAGGNPREQYF; DNA: TGTGCCAGCAGCTTACGACTAGCGGGAGGGAATCCTCGAGAGCAGTACTTC; J: TRBJ2-7; D: TRBD2; V: TRBV5-5; size: .
CDR3: CASSQDQVKSRDYGYTF; DNA: TGCGCCAGCAGCCAAGATCAGGTTAAGTCGCGGGACTATGGCTACACCTTC; J: TRBJ1-2; D: .; V: TRBV4-1; size: .
CDR3: CASSSDRPGNTIYF; DNA: TGCGCCAGCAGCTCGGACAGGCCAGGAAACACCATATATTTT; J: TRBJ1-3; D: TRBD1; V: TRBV5-1; size: few
CDR3: CASEPSGAAEQFF; DNA: TGTGCCAGCGAACCTTCAGGGGCGGCAGAGCAGTTCTTC; J: TRBJ2-1; D: .; V: TRBV2; size: .
CDR3: CASSLQAGESSSPLHF; DNA: TGCGCCAGCAGCCTACAAGCAGGGGAATCGAGTTCACCCCTCCACTTT; J: TRBJ1-6; D: .; V: TRBV5-1; size: .
CDR3: CASKPPESEQYF; DNA: TGTGCCAGCAAACCCCCCGAGAGCGAGCAGTACTTC; J: TRBJ2-7; D: .; V: TRBV2; size: .
CDR3: CASTGTGGSYEQYF; DNA: TGCGCCAGCACAGGAACGGGGGGGTCCTACGAGCAGTACTTC; J: TRBJ2-7; D: TRBD2; V: TRBV5-1; size: .
CDR3: CASSYPREGYTEAFF; DNA: TGTGCCAGCAGTTACCCCCGGGAGGGTTACACTGAAGCTTTCTTT; J: TRBJ1-1; D: .; V: TRBV6-6; size: .
CDR3: CASSLEGQGITEAFF; DNA: TGCGCCAGCAGCTTGGAAGGACAGGGTATCACTGAAGCTTTCTTT; J: TRBJ1-1; D: TRBD1; V: TRBV5-1; size: .
CDR3: CASEGREAFF; DNA: TGTGCCAGCGAGGGGAGGGAAGCTTTCTTT; J: TRBJ1-1; D: .; V: TRBV6-4; size: few
CDR3: CATSSPHRSTEAFF; DNA: TGTGCCACCAGCAGTCCCCACCGGTCCACTGAAGCTTTCTTT; J: TRBJ1-1; D: .; V: TRBV15; size: few
CDR3: CASSQGAPYNSPLHF; DNA: TGTGCCAGTAGCCAAGGGGCACCTTATAATTCACCCCTCCACTTT; J: TRBJ1-6; D: .; V: TRBV19; size: .
CDR3: CASSPRQGAGGYTF; DNA: TGTGCCAGCAGCCCTAGACAGGGGGCAGGAGGCTACACCTTC; J: TRBJ1-2; D: TRBD1; V: TRBV7-2; size: .
CDR3: CASSLVTGGAGEQFF; DNA: TGTGCCAGCAGCTTAGTAACGGGAGGGGCTGGTGAGCAGTTCTTC; J: TRBJ2-1; D: TRBD2; V: TRBV11-2; size: few
CDR3: CASSPGDAGRLEQYF; DNA: TGTGCCAGCAGTCCAGGGGACGCGGGTAGGCTCGAGCAGTACTTC; J: TRBJ2-7; D: .; V: TRBV7-2; size: .
CDR3: CASSLTGTDSYNEQFF; DNA: TGTGCCAGCAGCTTAACGGGTACAGACTCCTACAATGAGCAGTTCTTC; J: TRBJ2-1; D: .; V: TRBV7-3; size: .
CDR3: CASSVDSLGGGNIQYF; DNA: TGTGCCAGCAGCGTAGATTCTCTAGGAGGAGGGAACATTCAGTACTTC; J: TRBJ2-4; D: .; V: TRBV9; size: once
CDR3: CATGQGVEYEQYF; DNA: TGTGCCACCGGACAGGGCGTGGAATACGAGCAGTACTTC; J: TRBJ2-7; D: TRBD1; V: TRBV7-9; size: few
CDR3: CASSQDRPGVLTYEQYF; DNA: TGTGCCAGCAGCCAAGATCGTCCGGGGGTCCTAACCTACGAGCAGTACTTC; J: TRBJ2-7; D: .; V: TRBV14; size: .
CDR3: CASSQDRTGWELFF; DNA: TGTGCCAGCAGCCAAGATCGTACAGGCTGGGAGCTGTTTTTT; J: TRBJ2-2; D: .; V: TRBV14; size: .
CDR3: CASSFKGSTGELFF; DNA: TGTGCCAGCAGCTTTAAGGGGTCCACCGGGGAGCTGTTTTTT; J: TRBJ2-2; D: .; V: TRBV5-4; size: .
CDR3: CASSSHGGTGSDF; DNA: TGTGCCAGCAGCTCACATGGGGGGACAGGATCGGACTTC; J: TRBJ2-7; D: TRBD1; V: TRBV11-3; size: .
CDR3: CASSLVSGTPTDTQYF; DNA: TGCGCCAGCAGCTTGGTTAGCGGGACCCCCACAGATACGCAGTATTTT; J: TRBJ2-3; D: TRBD2; V: TRBV5-1; size: .
CDR3: CASSWSYVSGGRETQYF; DNA: TGTGCCAGCAGCTGGTCCTACGTAAGCGGAGGGAGGGAGACCCAGTACTTC; J: TRBJ2-5; D: .; V: TRBV11-2; size: .